A selection of T cell receptor beta chains follows, all from one sample in a study of T cells in Graves' hyperthyroidism and ophthalmopathy. TCRdb reanalysed the multiplex PCR reads using MiXCR and keeps one entry per CDR3 protein. The sample shows fewer than 550,000 distinct CDR3 sequences, roughly 14% of them seen only once. The source material was blood. All receptors derive from a woman aged 18-29 years with Graves' hyperthyroidism. Each CDR3 is given with its conserved first and last residue. A D gene is named only where the DNA matches it firmly. A clone size is listed for some rows: how often the clone was seen (once, few, many), or a class if it is expanded.

few	-	TRBV29-1	TRBJ2-5	CSVEGQETQYF	TGCAGCGTTGAGGGGCAAGAGACCCAGTACTTC
few	-	TRBV5-1	TRBJ2-3	CASSPTQGTDTQYF	TGCGCCAGCAGCCCAACCCAAGGCACAGATACGCAGTATTTT
many	TRBD1	TRBV7-3	TRBJ2-2	CASSPTGGSTGELFF	TGTGCCAGCAGCCCCACAGGGGGCAGCACCGGGGAGCTGTTTTTT
many	TRBD1	TRBV6-1	TRBJ1-6	CASSPRGQFVYSPLHF	TGTGCCAGCAGTCCCAGGGGGCAGTTTGTGTATTCACCCCTCCACTTT
-	-	TRBV10-3	TRBJ1-2	CAISRTTAPANYGYTF	TGTGCCATCAGCAGGACGACGGCGCCCGCTAACTATGGCTACACCTTC
-	-	TRBV10-3	TRBJ1-2	CAISGGGDKHGYTF	TGTGCCATCAGTGGAGGAGGGGATAAGCATGGCTACACCTTC
-	-	TRBV19	TRBJ1-2	CASSILTYDGYTF	TGTGCCAGTAGTATCCTAACATATGATGGCTACACCTTC
-	TRBD1	TRBV5-1	TRBJ2-7	CASSLEGASGQYF	TGCGCCAGCAGCTTGGAGGGGGCGAGCGGGCAGTACTTC
-	-	TRBV20-1	TRBJ1-5	CSARDAQGSGEQPQHF	TGCAGTGCTAGAGACGCCCAGGGGAGTGGGGAACAGCCCCAGCATTTT
-	-	TRBV10-3	TRBJ2-7	CAITLHPGYGQYF	TGTGCCATCACCCTTCACCCGGGCTACGGGCAGTACTTC
many	-	TRBV28	TRBJ1-4	CASTILGGEKLFF	TGTGCCAGCACTATATTGGGGGGTGAAAAACTGTTTTTT
few	-	TRBV7-9	TRBJ1-2	CASSLTLTVNYGYTF	TGTGCCAGCAGCCTCACCCTTACAGTGAACTATGGCTACACCTTC
many	TRBD2	TRBV6-1	TRBJ2-7	CASYLAGGREQYF	TGTGCCAGCTATCTGGCGGGGGGCCGCGAGCAGTACTTC
many	TRBD1	TRBV13	TRBJ1-1	CASSSPSRDSKEAFF	TGTGCCAGCAGCTCACCCTCGAGGGACAGCAAGGAAGCTTTCTTT
many	-	TRBV5-8	TRBJ1-5	CASSLRGRNQPQHF	TGTGCCAGCAGCCTCCGGGGCCGCAATCAGCCCCAGCATTTT
few	-	TRBV6-1	TRBJ2-1	CASREQGRSPEQFF	TGTGCCAGCAGGGAACAGGGGAGGTCCCCTGAGCAGTTCTTC
-	TRBD1	TRBV6-9	TRBJ2-7	CASTMDREGEQYF	TGTGCCAGCACCATGGACAGGGAAGGCGAGCAGTACTTC
-	TRBD1	TRBV25-1	TRBJ1-1	CASSIRQGLGGRTEAFF	TGTGCCAGCAGTATTAGACAGGGGTTGGGGGGGCGGACTGAAGCTTTCTTT
-	-	TRBV5-4	TRBJ2-1	CASSLLDREQFF	TGTGCCAGCAGCTTGCTAGACAGAGAGCAGTTCTTC
many	TRBD2	TRBV20-1	TRBJ2-1	CGISGAGGNEQFF	TGCGGAATTAGCGGGGCGGGCGGAAATGAGCAGTTCTTC
-	-	TRBV7-8	TRBJ1-2	CASSLAGYYGYTF	TGTGCCAGCAGCTTAGCAGGGTATTATGGCTACACCTTC
many	TRBD1	TRBV6-1	TRBJ2-6	CASRSSRQGPSWANVLTF	TGTGCCAGCAGGTCAAGTCGACAGGGGCCTAGCTGGGCCAACGTCCTGACTTTC
-	TRBD1	TRBV11-3	TRBJ2-3	CAGSLGQGASTDTQYF	TGTGCCGGCAGCTTAGGACAGGGGGCTAGCACAGATACGCAGTATTTT
many	TRBD2	TRBV11-1	TRBJ2-3	CASTGLAGSDTQYF	TGTGCCAGCACCGGACTAGCGGGATCTGATACGCAGTATTTT
many	-	TRBV19	TRBJ2-1	CASTRGIGYNEQFF	TGTGCCAGTACCCGGGGGATAGGCTACAATGAGCAGTTCTTC
-	-	TRBV6-1	TRBJ2-1	CASSSTAPRESSYNEQFF	TGTGCCAGCAGCTCCACCGCCCCCCGGGAGAGCTCCTACAATGAGCAGTTCTTC
many	TRBD2	TRBV20-1	TRBJ2-2	CSASRREFHTGELFF	TGCAGTGCTAGCCGGCGGGAGTTCCACACCGGGGAGCTGTTTTTT
many	-	TRBV29-1	TRBJ2-1	CSVEDPNEQFF	TGCAGCGTTGAAGATCCGAATGAGCAGTTCTTC
many	-	TRBV7-8	TRBJ2-3	CASRSLPSDITDTQYF	TGTGCCAGCAGGTCACTCCCTAGCGATATCACAGATACGCAGTATTTT
-	-	TRBV24-1	TRBJ1-2	CATSAGPARLGYTF	TGTGCCACCAGTGCGGGGCCCGCCAGATTGGGCTACACCTTC
few	-	TRBV19	TRBJ1-2	CASSMGQGTGYTF	TGTGCCAGTAGTATGGGGCAGGGGACCGGCTACACCTTC
many	TRBD1	TRBV6-1	TRBJ1-2	CASSDGTEIYGYTF	TGTGCCAGCAGTGATGGGACAGAAATCTATGGCTACACCTTC
many	-	TRBV3-1	TRBJ1-4	CASSQGSRGNEKLFF	TGTGCCAGCAGCCAAGGGTCGCGGGGAAATGAAAAACTGTTTTTT
-	-	TRBV15	TRBJ2-1	CATSRKQERYNEHFF	TGTGCCACCAGCAGAAAGCAGGAACGATACAATGAGCACTTCTTC
many	TRBD2	TRBV19	TRBJ2-5	CASSMYPGLAGLGETQYF	TGTGCCAGTAGTATGTACCCGGGACTAGCGGGATTGGGGGAGACCCAGTACTTC
few	-	TRBV10-3	TRBJ1-5	CAISRELNQPQHF	TGTGCCATCAGTAGGGAACTCAATCAGCCCCAGCATTTT
once	-	TRBV30	TRBJ2-5	CAWSLPQGEGETQYF	TGTGCCTGGAGTCTTCCACAGGGCGAGGGAGAGACCCAGTACTTC
many	TRBD1	TRBV12-5	TRBJ2-2	CASGTWTGESDTGELFF	TGTGCTAGTGGTACGTGGACAGGGGAGTCGGACACCGGGGAGCTGTTTTTT
many	-	TRBV29-1	TRBJ1-2	CSVDGNYGYTF	TGCAGCGTTGACGGCAACTATGGCTACACCTTC
many	-	TRBV11-3	TRBJ2-7	CASSQPYIGAYEQYF	TGTGCCAGCAGCCAACCTTATATAGGCGCCTACGAGCAGTACTTC
-	-	TRBV5-6	TRBJ2-7	CASSTGYYNEQYF	TGTGCCAGCAGCACGGGTTACTACAATGAGCAGTACTTC
many	TRBD2	TRBV12-3/TRBV12-4	TRBJ2-7	CASSFRLAGDYEQYF	TGTGCCAGCAGTTTTAGGCTAGCGGGGGACTACGAGCAGTACTTC
many	-	TRBV6-6	TRBJ2-7	CASSYSSPGYEQYF	TGTGCCAGCAGTTACTCTAGCCCGGGCTACGAGCAGTACTTC